Given below is one T cell receptor (beta chain) in context. These data originate in a study of CD8 T cells in Susac syndrome. The CDR3 runs to 14 residues. The germline V gene has CDR1 SEHNR and CDR2 FQNEAQ (reference sequence). Trimming stripped 5 bases from V and 6 bases from J, with 13 bases between. Reverse transcription of roughly 0.45 to 1 ug RNA used random hexamers. Amplification of TCR beta CDR3 was carried out by immunoSEQ multiplex PCR, which covered 54 Vbeta and 13 Jbeta segments. Each CDR3 protein is one row after TCRdb ran MiXCR on the immunoSEQ multiplex PCR reads. The sample has roughly 130,000 distinct CDR3 sequences, around 94% seen once. CD8+ and CD4+ T cells from blood underwent TCR beta sequencing, which was carried out in a high-throughput format. Stable or active relapsing-remitting multiple sclerosis, untreated and meeting revised McDonald criteria, defined the controls.

The chain joins TRBV7-9 to TRBJ2-2, with D uncertain. This TCR derives from a human donor with multiple sclerosis. Specimen: CD4+ T cells from PBMCs. The CDR3 nucleotides read TGTGCCAGCAGCCCTCCCTTTGTCTCCGGGGAGCTGTTTTTT. Translation: CASSPPFVSGELFF.